What follows are 23 T cell receptor beta chains derived from one specimen sequenced in a study of blood T cell repertoires in COVID-19. Measured with immunoSEQ multiplex PCR; TCRdb has only the in-frame clones, and not every one. The sample lists under 60,000 clones, 79% occurring once. The sample was peripheral blood. The receptor set was obtained from a man in his 70s with acute or convalescent COVID-19.

This clone was seen only once. V gene TRBV10-3 combines with J gene TRBJ2-3; 8 bases match TRBD2. The ends lost 11 bases at V and 3 bases at J; junction bases unmatched: 10. Germline V lookup: CDR1 ENHRY, CDR2 SYGVKD. This CDR3 has 14 residues. The CDR3 DNA sequence: TGTGCCTCCTCTACGGGAGGGGGGACAGATACGCAGTATTTT. This translates into CASSTGGGTDTQYF.

The genes are TRBV19 and TRBJ2-1; 7 nucleotides match TRBD2. The CDR3 extends over 14 amino acids. Per the germline V gene, CDR1 is LNHDA and CDR2 is SQIVND (reference sequence). With V trimmed by 3 bases and J by 5 bases, 4 bases remained unmatched. The CDR3 DNA is TGTGCCAGTAGTATCGGGGGACTAAACAATGAGCAGTTCTTC. Protein sequence: CASSIGGLNNEQFF.

This clone was seen only a few times. This sequence joins TRBV6-4 and TRBJ2-7; 11 bases map to TRBD1. The trim removed 8 bases at V and 7 bases at J, leaving 4 bases unmatched. This CDR3 contains 12 residues. Germline-derived CDR1 and CDR2 are MRHNA and SNTAGT. The CDR3: CASGQGAREQYF. CDR3 nucleotides: TGTGCCAGCGGACAGGGGGCAAGGGAGCAGTACTTC.

This clone was found once. The V call is TRBV18, the J call TRBJ2-5; a possible D gene is TRBD2 (6 bases). This CDR3 has 15 residues. With 0 bases removed from V and 4 bases from J, the gap between germline ends came to 12 bases. Per germline, CDR1 KGHSH and CDR2 LQKENI. In nucleotides, the CDR3 is TGTGCCAGCTCACCACCGGGAGGCCTCTCAGAGACCCAGTACTTC. Translated, it gives CASSPPGGLSETQYF.

This rearrangement joins TRBV6-5 to TRBJ1-6, with TRBD1 matching 9 bases. Germline V gene sequence: CDR1 MNHEY, CDR2 SVGAGI. J gave up 8 bases and V 6 bases, and 8 bases lay outside the gene matches. The CDR3 length is 15 residues. The CDR3 sequence is CASRSARQGDSPLHF. The CDR3 DNA reads as TGTGCCAGCAGGTCTGCACGACAGGGGGATTCACCCCTCCACTTT.

The chain links TRBV7-6 to TRBJ1-6, with 7 bases lining up with TRBD1. CDR1 SGHVS and CDR2 FNYEAQ come from the germline V gene. CDR3 length: 15 residues. The V and J ends lost 5 bases and 10 bases, in that order; junction bases with no gene match: 11. This CDR3 reads CASSQGTDLRSPLHF. As DNA, the CDR3 is TGTGCCAGCAGCCAAGGGACAGATTTACGATCACCCCTCCACTTT.

V is TRBV7-9 and J is TRBJ1-1; 9 nucleotides match TRBD1. The germline V gene has CDR1 SEHNR and CDR2 FQNEAQ (reference sequence). The CDR3 extends over 16 amino acids. The J segment lost 3 bases and the V segment lost 5 bases, leaving 10 bases of the junction unmatched. In DNA form, the CDR3 reads TGTGCCAGCAGCGCCGGACAGGGGAGGTTTGACACTGAAGCTTTCTTT. Residues: CASSAGQGRFDTEAFF. The entire variable domain, with the rest obtained from reference TRBV7-9 and TRBJ1-1, is as follows: DTGVSQNPRHKITKRGQNVTFRCDPISEHNRLYWYRQTLGQGPEFLTYFQNEAQLEKSRLLSDRFSAERPKGSFSTLEIQRTEQGDSAMYLCASSAGQGRFDTEAFFGQGTRLTVV.

The chain combines TRBV12-3 or TRBV12-4 with TRBJ2-2, with D perhaps TRBD2 (5 bases). V was trimmed by 1 base and J by 5 bases, leaving 5 bases between them. CDR3 size: 13 residues. This CDR3 reads CASSLGLTGELFF. CDR3 DNA: TGTGCCAGCAGTTTAGGACTAACCGGGGAGCTGTTTTTT.

This chain connects TRBV11-2 to TRBJ1-6; possible D gene TRBD1, 6 bases. The V end lost 7 bases, the J end lost 8 bases, and 15 bases lay between the germline ends. The CDR3 totals 14 residues. Germline V gives CDR1 SGHAT, CDR2 FQNNGV. The CDR3 DNA sequence: TGTGCCAGCAAAAAGGGGGGGAGTGATTCACCCCTCCACTTT. It encodes CASKKGGSDSPLHF. The variable domain in full, with the rest retrieved from reference TRBV11-2 and TRBJ1-6, is EAGVAQSPRYKIIEKRQSVAFWCNPISGHATLYWYQQILGQGPKLLIQFQNNGVVDDSQLPKDRFSAERLKGVDSTLKIQPAKLEDSAVYLCASKKGGSDSPLHFGNGTRLTVT.

The chain is built from TRBV5-6 and TRBJ2-3; 9 positions agree with TRBD2. The trim removed 2 bases at V and 6 bases at J, leaving 10 bases unmatched. The CDR3 consists of 16 residues. The germline V gene encodes CDR1 SGHDT and CDR2 YYEEEE. The CDR3 region has the DNA TGTGCCAGCAGCTTCTCGGCTAGCGGGAATACGGATACGCAGTATTTT. Protein product: CASSFSASGNTDTQYF.

J is TRBJ1-1 and V is TRBV27, with 8 bases fitting TRBD1. The germline CDR1 and CDR2 sequences are MNHEY and SMNVEV (reference sequence). This CDR3 spans 15 amino acids. The junction had 7 bases not matched to a gene; V was cut back by 0 bases and J by 7 bases. The CDR3 sequence is CASSLSEAGGLEAFF. CDR3 sequence (DNA): TGTGCCAGCAGTTTATCGGAGGCAGGGGGCCTTGAAGCTTTCTTT.

V and J are TRBV24-1 and TRBJ2-4; 7 bases match TRBD1. There are 19 residues in the CDR3. Unmatched junction bases numbered 13, after V lost 3 bases and J lost 0 bases. The germline V gene has CDR1 KGHDR and CDR2 SFDVKD. CDR3 in amino acids: CATSDPIYRDSLAKNIQYF. The DNA of the CDR3 is TGTGCCACCAGTGATCCAATATACCGGGACAGTCTAGCCAAAAACATTCAGTACTTC.

CDR3 DNA: TGTGCCAGCAGTGAAGACAGGACAGGGGTCTCTGGAAACACCATATATTTT. It specifies CASSEDRTGVSGNTIYF. This chain links TRBV6-1 with TRBJ1-3, with 9 bases that match TRBD1. Germline loops: CDR1 MNHNS, CDR2 SASEGT. This CDR3 is 17 amino acids long. V was pared by 1 base and J by 0 bases, with 4 bases of the junction left unmatched.

The chain carries TRBV27 and TRBJ2-7; 12 bases are shared with TRBD2. J lost 2 bases, V lost 3 bases, and 2 bases had no gene match. Germline-derived CDR1 and CDR2 are MNHEY and SMNVEV (reference sequence). The CDR3 length is 15 residues. The CDR3 nucleotides read TGTGCCAGCAGTTTCGGACTAGCGGGAACCTACGAGCAGTACTTC. It is translated as CASSFGLAGTYEQYF.

The chain combines TRBV7-2 with TRBJ2-7, with 9 nucleotides matching TRBD1. Unmatched junction bases numbered 11, after V lost 1 base and J lost 7 bases. CDR3 length: 16 amino acids. Germline values: CDR1 SGHTA, CDR2 FQGNSA. The CDR3 is CASSLGTGQGGREQYF. The CDR3 DNA sequence: TGTGCCAGCAGCTTAGGAACGGGACAGGGAGGAAGAGAGCAGTACTTC.

V gene TRBV19 combines with J gene TRBJ2-1; 8 bases map to TRBD2. Germline V CDR1 and CDR2: LNHDA, SQIVND (reference sequence). V trimming: 6 bases; J trimming: 7 bases; junction bases outside the gene matches: 14. This CDR3 comprises 16 residues. CDR3 loop: CASRISLLREGNEQFF. The CDR3 DNA reads as TGTGCCAGTAGGATCTCCCTTCTCCGGGAGGGGAATGAGCAGTTCTTC.

V is TRBV30 and J is TRBJ1-2; 11 bases line up with TRBD1. The CDR3 runs to 15 residues. The junction had 8 bases not matched to a gene; V was cut back by 3 bases and J by 5 bases. Germline V CDR1 and CDR2: GTSNPN, SVGIG (reference sequence). The DNA of the CDR3 is TGTGCCTGGAGCAAAGGGACAGGGGGTTGGTATGGCTACACCTTC. It specifies CAWSKGTGGWYGYTF.

This clone was seen a few times. The chain combines TRBV7-6 with TRBJ1-4, with D hard to call. The CDR3 runs to 17 residues. Germline-derived CDR1 and CDR2 are SGHVS and FNYEAQ. V was pared by 5 bases and J by 0 bases, with 16 bases between. The CDR3 region is CASSPEIDPATNEKLFF. CDR3 sequence (DNA): TGTGCCAGCAGCCCGGAGATCGATCCCGCAACTAATGAAAAACTGTTTTTT.

The rearrangement uses TRBV5-4 and TRBJ2-5; D is perhaps TRBD2 (6 bases). Germline V lookup: CDR1 SGHNT, CDR2 YYREEE (reference sequence). V lost 1 base and J lost 5, with 9 bases in between. This CDR3 comprises 13 residues. CDR3 region: CASSLLGGETQYF. Written as DNA, the CDR3 is TGTGCCAGCAGCTTGCTTGGGGGGGAGACCCAGTACTTC. Full variable domain (rest looked up from reference TRBV5-4 and TRBJ2-5): ETGVTQSPTHLIKTRGQQVTLRCSSQSGHNTVSWYQQALGQGPQFIFQYYREEENGRGNFPPRFSGLQFPNYSSELNVNALELDDSALYLCASSLLGGETQYFGPGTRLLVL.

The chain recombines TRBV6-5 with TRBJ2-3; D might be TRBD1 (5 bases). The CDR3 contains 15 residues. Trimming shortened V by 0 bases and J by 5 bases, and 12 bases separated the two germline ends. CDR1 is MNHEY and CDR2 is SVGAGI in the germline V gene. CDR3 sequence reads: CASSYSIRRGDTQYF. DNA for the CDR3: TGTGCCAGCAGTTACTCGATTCGTAGGGGAGATACGCAGTATTTT.

The chain employs TRBV19 and TRBJ1-2; TRBD1 matches at 10 bases. The CDR3 has 14 residues. Looked up from germline, CDR1 is LNHDA and CDR2 is SQIVND (reference sequence). V shed 8 bases and J 4 bases; nucleotides not matched to a gene: 7. CDR3 sequence reads: CASSRQGAGYGYTF. In DNA form, the CDR3 reads TGTGCCAGTTCCAGACAGGGGGCCGGCTATGGCTACACCTTC.

The rearrangement links TRBV10-1 to TRBJ2-3; possibly TRBD2 for D (7 bases). Trimming cost V 2 bases and J 2 bases, with 17 bases left between them. Germline V CDR1 and CDR2: WNHNN, SYGVQD (reference sequence). This CDR3 has 17 amino acids. The CDR3 here is CASSEVTGGPSTDTQYF. The CDR3 DNA reads TGCGCCAGCAGTGAGGTGACCGGGGGGCCATCCACAGATACGCAGTATTTT.

The gene calls are TRBV3-1 (or the pseudogene TRBV3-2) and TRBJ2-7, with 8 nucleotides matching TRBD1. CDR1 and CDR2 (germline): LGHDT, YNNKEL (reference sequence). This CDR3 region has 15 residues. The V and J ends lost 2 bases and 7 bases, in that order; junction bases with no gene match: 10. CDR3: CASSQSKQGAREQYF. CDR3 sequence (DNA): TGTGCCAGCAGCCAATCTAAGCAGGGGGCACGGGAGCAGTACTTC.